This entry describes one T cell receptor beta chain. The data stem from a study of blood T cell repertoires in COVID-19. Across the study: Both acute and convalescent COVID-19 samples were obtained from the United States, Italy and Spain. The cDNA or gDNA used as material had been derived from T cells, B-cell-depleted T cells, or PBMCs.

The CDR3 runs to 15 residues. Trimming pared 1 base from V and 1 base from J, leaving 11 bases between. The germline V gene encodes CDR1 LGHDT and CDR2 YNNKEL (reference sequence). In the study's own analysis: The authors estimated nucleated cell counts from reference gene primer amplification. Libraries were prepared by immunoSEQ multiplex PCR; TCRdb keeps only in-frame clonotypes and omits some of them. The D gene and trimming were derived from the DNA, and the V and J assignments and clone size from that table. Of 200,000 to 250,000 clones listed, 65% to 90% were seen once; the top ten hold about 6%.

Sequenced material: peripheral blood. This chain joins TRBV3-1 (or the pseudogene TRBV3-2) and TRBJ2-7, with D possibly matching TRBD2 (6 bases). The clonotype was recovered from a man at least 80 years old with acute or convalescent COVID-19. The CDR3 nucleotides read TGTGCCAGCAGCCAAGCCGGGACTCATTCCTACGAGCAGTACTTC. Amino acid sequence: CASSQAGTHSYEQYF.